Below, 20 T cell receptor beta chains from the same sample are listed, as sequenced in a study of T and B cells in COVID-19 patients. TRB rearrangements were amplified by multiplex PCR with BIOMED2 TRB-A/B primers. TCRdb recomputed calls from the multiplex PCR reads with MiXCR, one row per CDR3 protein. The sample records under 6,000 distinct CDR3 sequences, 25% to 30% being singletons. TRB was amplified from approximately 250-500 ng of blood genomic DNA. The sample consisted of blood. The receptors originated from a human donor with active COVID-19.

This chain links TRBV20-1 with TRBJ2-3; 10 bases are a match to TRBD2. The CDR3 runs 15 residues. CDR1 is DFQATT, CDR2 SNEGSKA, per germline (reference sequence). Germline trimming cut 3 bases from V and 4 bases from J; bases unmatched to any gene: 7. CDR3 in DNA: TGCAGTGCTAGGTCGGCAGCGGGGGGGGCAGATACGCAGTATTTT. Its translation: CSARSAAGGADTQYF.

The chain has TRBV20-1 and TRBJ2-5, with 8 bases fitting TRBD1. Looked up from germline, CDR1 is DFQATT and CDR2 is SNEGSKA (reference sequence). V shed 6 bases, J shed 5 bases, and the junction held 5 bases outside the gene matches. The CDR3 contains 12 residues. The CDR3 loop is CSASRQGETQYF. CDR3 sequence (DNA): TGCAGTGCCAGCAGACAGGGGGAGACCCAGTACTTC.

As to this clonotype: This may stem from a read error, because a much larger clone lies one nucleotide away. The rearrangement joins TRBV6-2 or TRBV6-3 to TRBJ1-5; D is undetermined. CDR1 is MNHEY, CDR2 SVGEGT, per germline. The CDR3 consists of 15 residues. V lost 1 base, J lost 0 bases, and 7 bases lay in between. CDR3 in amino acids: CASSYLLYSNQPQHF. The CDR3, as DNA: TGTGCCAGCAGTTACTTGTTATATAGCAATCAGCCCCAGCATTTT.

The V call is TRBV5-1, the J call TRBJ2-5; the D is unclear. Trimming pared 2 bases from V and 2 bases from J, leaving 16 bases between. Germline CDR1 SGHRS, CDR2 YFSETQ. The CDR3 spans 16 residues. The CDR3 is CASSLTTRLDQETQYF. The CDR3 nucleotides are TGCGCCAGCAGCTTAACTACCCGCCTAGATCAAGAGACCCAGTACTTC.

Comments on this clonotype: This clone may be a read error of a much larger clone one base away. This chain links TRBV4-2 with TRBJ1-4; D call uncertain. V lost 0 bases and J 7 bases, leaving 9 bases between the germline ends. CDR1 and CDR2 (germline): LGHNA, YNFKEQ. CDR3 length equals 14 residues. CDR3 residues: CASSQDTVGEKLFF. CDR3 nucleotides: TGTGCCAGCAGCCAAGACACGGTGGGTGAAAAACTGTTTTTT.

In this sample, this clonotype turned up many times. V and J are TRBV6-5 and TRBJ2-3; 10 nucleotides align to TRBD2. Germline V gene lookup returns CDR1 MNHEY and CDR2 SVGAGI. The CDR3 runs to 16 residues. Losses at the gene ends were 5 bases for V and 6 bases for J; bases not matched to a gene: 11. This chain's CDR3 is CASSPIAGGSLDTQYF. The CDR3 nucleotides read TGTGCCAGCAGTCCCATAGCGGGGGGTTCTCTGGATACGCAGTATTTT.

This clonotype rates as medium-sized. This rearrangement joins TRBV30 to TRBJ1-4, with D hard to call. CDR3 size: 11 residues. V lost 2 bases, J lost 4 bases, and 2 bases lay in between. Germline V gene data show CDR1 as GTSNPN and CDR2 as SVGIG (reference sequence). CDR3 nucleotide sequence: TGTGCCTGGAGTATTAATGAAAAACTGTTTTTT. Its protein product is CAWSINEKLFF.

The genes are TRBV5-1 and TRBJ2-7; 8 bases are a match to TRBD1. Germline V gene lookup returns CDR1 SGHRS and CDR2 YFSETQ. The CDR3 is made up of 15 amino acids. V lost 2 bases to trimming and J lost 5 bases; unmatched junction nucleotides: 9. CDR3 in DNA: TGCGCCAGCAGCTTCCTCCAGGGGGCGAAGGACGAGCAGTACTTC. Protein sequence: CASSFLQGAKDEQYF.

The J gene is TRBJ1-3, the V gene TRBV11-2, with TRBD1 matching 8 bases. CDR1 and CDR2 from the germline V gene are SGHAT and FQNNGV. This CDR3 is built from 17 residues. Trimming at V came to 4 bases and at J to 1 base, leaving 9 bases not matched to a gene. CDR3 sequence (DNA): TGTGCCAGCAGCTCCTTCGGACAGGGTTATTCTGGAAACACCATATATTTT. This encodes CASSSFGQGYSGNTIYF.

The sample holds a few counts of this clonotype. The chain couples TRBV5-1 to TRBJ2-7; D may be TRBD1 or TRBD2 (7 bases each). CDR1 and CDR2 from the germline V gene are SGHRS and YFSETQ. V lost 7 bases to trimming and J lost 4 bases, with 15 bases between them. The CDR3 runs 13 residues. CDR3 coding DNA: TGCGCCAGCTCGACCAGGGGGGGTTACGAGCAGTACTTC. Its protein product is CASSTRGGYEQYF.

By its share, this clonotype is medium-sized. This chain links TRBV27 with TRBJ2-7; a possible D gene is TRBD1 (6 bases). V was trimmed by 1 base and J by 7 bases, leaving 8 bases between them. The germline CDR1 and CDR2 sequences are MNHEY and SMNVEV (reference sequence). The CDR3 loop spans 12 amino acids. As DNA, the CDR3 is TGTGCCAGCAGTTTATTAACAGGGGAGCAGTACTTC. Its translation: CASSLLTGEQYF.

This clonotype showed up many times. The rearrangement joins TRBV20-1 to TRBJ2-1; 8 bases fit TRBD1. Germline V gene lookup returns CDR1 DFQATT and CDR2 SNEGSKA (reference sequence). CDR3 length: 15 residues. V shed 3 bases and J 1 base; nucleotides not matched to a gene: 5. The CDR3 sequence is CSARDRDFSYNEQFF. CDR3 in DNA: TGCAGTGCTAGGGACAGGGACTTTTCCTACAATGAGCAGTTCTTC.

In its sample, this clonotype ranks as medium-sized. V gene TRBV6-2 or TRBV6-3 combines with J gene TRBJ2-3; no clear D gene. The germline V gene encodes CDR1 MNHEY and CDR2 SVGEGT. CDR3 length: 12 amino acids. V was clipped by 4 bases and J by 0 bases, with 2 bases between them. CDR3 sequence reads: CASSSSTDTQYF. As DNA, the CDR3 is TGTGCCAGCAGTTCCAGCACAGATACGCAGTATTTT.

This clonotype was observed a handful of times. J is TRBJ2-5 and V is TRBV7-2; D call uncertain. The CDR3 has 13 amino acids. Trimming stripped 3 bases from V and 1 base from J, with 6 bases between. Germline V CDR1 and CDR2: SGHTA, FQGNSA. The chain's CDR3 is CASSFRAQETQYF. The CDR3 DNA reads as TGTGCCAGCAGCTTCCGGGCCCAAGAGACCCAGTACTTC.

The V and J genes are TRBV29-1 and TRBJ2-1; 9 positions agree with TRBD2. The V gene's germline CDR1 is SQVTM and CDR2 ANQGSEA. This CDR3 is 14 amino acids long. The ends lost 4 bases at V and 2 bases at J; junction bases unmatched: 3. CDR3 sequence reads: CSVGASGAYNEQFF. The CDR3 DNA reads TGCAGCGTTGGGGCTAGCGGGGCCTACAATGAGCAGTTCTTC.

This clonotype is categorized as medium-sized. The chain is built from TRBV27 and TRBJ2-3; D is unclear. From germline, CDR1 is MNHEY and CDR2 SMNVEV (reference sequence). The CDR3 consists of 14 residues. V gave up 2 bases and J gave up 6 bases, with 12 bases separating them. The CDR3 nucleotides read TGTGCCAGCAGTTTAAACTCTAGAATCGATACGCAGTATTTT. Translating it yields CASSLNSRIDTQYF.

This chain joins TRBV20-1 and TRBJ2-7, with D possibly being TRBD1 (5 bases). V was trimmed by 0 bases and J by 2 bases, leaving 20 bases between them. Looked up from germline, CDR1 is DFQATT and CDR2 is SNEGSKA (reference sequence). The CDR3 totals 17 residues. This CDR3 reads CSARDPVKGAIPYEQYF. CDR3 in DNA: TGCAGTGCTAGAGATCCCGTTAAAGGGGCGATACCCTACGAGCAGTACTTC.

This clonotype has only a few counts. The chain couples TRBV24-1 to TRBJ2-1; D is uncertain. With 4 bases removed from V and 10 bases from J, the gap between germline ends came to 10 bases. This CDR3 has 12 residues. The germline gives CDR1 KGHDR, CDR2 SFDVKD. The CDR3: CATSDRWNEQFF. The CDR3 DNA is TGTGCCACCAGTGACAGGTGGAACGAGCAGTTCTTC.

This clonotype appeared many times. The rearrangement links TRBV12-3 or TRBV12-4 to TRBJ2-5; D is possibly TRBD2 (8 bases). The CDR3 is made up of 16 amino acids. Between the trimmed V and J ends, which lost 5 bases and 4 bases, there was a span of 20 bases. The CDR3 DNA is TGTGCCAGCAGTCCCCGGGAGGGGGCTGTCGGAGAGACCCAGTACTTC. Its protein is CASSPREGAVGETQYF.

This sequence joins TRBV19 and TRBJ2-1; D is perhaps TRBD1 or TRBD2 (5 bases each). The V and J ends lost 7 bases and 5 bases respectively, with 18 bases between them. The CDR3 is 15 amino acids. The germline gives CDR1 LNHDA, CDR2 SQIVND (reference sequence). DNA for the CDR3: TGTGCCAGTATGCCCGGGGCAGGGCTTAACAATGAGCAGTTCTTC. Encoded protein: CASMPGAGLNNEQFF.